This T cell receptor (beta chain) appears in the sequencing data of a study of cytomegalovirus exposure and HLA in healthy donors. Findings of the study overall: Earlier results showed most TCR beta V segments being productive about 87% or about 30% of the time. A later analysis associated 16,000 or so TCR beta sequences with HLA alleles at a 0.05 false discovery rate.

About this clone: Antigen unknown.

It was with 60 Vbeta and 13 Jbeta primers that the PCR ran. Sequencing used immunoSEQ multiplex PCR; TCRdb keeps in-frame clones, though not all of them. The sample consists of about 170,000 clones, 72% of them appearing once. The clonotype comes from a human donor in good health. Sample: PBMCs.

In nucleotides, the CDR3 is TGTGCCAGCAGCTTAAAGGGAGCGAACACTGAAGCTTTCTTT. It translates to CASSLKGANTEAFF. The genes are TRBV7-9 and TRBJ1-1; D is undetermined. The CDR3 totals 14 residues. Trimming cost V 2 bases and J 1 base, with 8 bases left between them. Germline values: CDR1 SEHNR, CDR2 FQNEAQ (reference sequence).